This T cell receptor (beta chain) was retrieved from a study of T cells in localized non-small cell lung cancer. Points from the study as a whole: Sequencing covered just one tumor region, so heterogeneity cannot be ruled out. Elevated blood T cell density was associated with longer overall survival.

Assay: immunoSEQ multiplex PCR; the TCRdb copy retains only in-frame clones and omits some. The sample includes several thousand clones, approximately 90% seen only once; the top ten take about a sixth. CDR1 SGHKS and CDR2 YYEKEE come from the germline V gene (reference sequence). This CDR3 contains 15 residues. V lost 3 bases and J 3 bases, leaving 15 bases between the germline ends. The sample holds one count of this clone. Its target is not known. The gene calls are TRBV5-5 and TRBJ1-1; D is perhaps TRBD1 (6 bases). This receptor was obtained from a male donor at least 60 years old with stage I lung adenocarcinoma. The sequencing here drew on peripheral blood, taken before any cancer treatment. CDR3 DNA sequence: TGTGCCAGCAGCTATAGGCAGGGGTGGGACACTGAAGCTTTCTTT. This encodes CASSYRQGWDTEAFF.